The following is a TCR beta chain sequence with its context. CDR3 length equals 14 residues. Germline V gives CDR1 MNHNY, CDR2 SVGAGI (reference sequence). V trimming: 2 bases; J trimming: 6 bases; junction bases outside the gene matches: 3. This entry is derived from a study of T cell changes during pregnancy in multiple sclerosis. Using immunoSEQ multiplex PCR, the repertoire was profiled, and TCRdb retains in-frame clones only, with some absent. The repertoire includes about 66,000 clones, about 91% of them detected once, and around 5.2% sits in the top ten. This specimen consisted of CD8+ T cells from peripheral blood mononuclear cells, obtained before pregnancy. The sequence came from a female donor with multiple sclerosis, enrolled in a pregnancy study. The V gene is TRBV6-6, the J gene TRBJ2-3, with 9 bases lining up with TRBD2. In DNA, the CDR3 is TGTGCCAGCAGTTACGCGGGGGGGCTGGATACGCAGTATTTT. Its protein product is CASSYAGGLDTQYF.